This TCR beta chain derives from a study of cytomegalovirus exposure and HLA in healthy donors. Those who donated were healthy bone marrow donors. It was with 60 Vbeta and 13 Jbeta primers that the PCR ran. Profiling relied on immunoSEQ multiplex PCR, and the TCRdb table lists in-frame clones only, not all of them. The top ten clones hold about 16% of a sample with some 81,000 clones, 60% to 75% of them seen once. This CDR3 has 16 amino acids. The V gene's germline CDR1 is SGDLS and CDR2 YYNGEE. V shed 0 bases and J 2 bases; nucleotides not matched to a gene: 7. The sample taken for sequencing was PBMCs. The rearrangement links TRBV9 to TRBJ2-7, with 8 positions matching TRBD2. The sequence was obtained from a woman aged 40 to 50 in good health and CMV-seropositive. CDR3 region: CASSVAGGGTTYEQYF. The CDR3 DNA reads as TGTGCCAGCAGCGTAGCTGGCGGGGGGACCACCTACGAGCAGTACTTC.